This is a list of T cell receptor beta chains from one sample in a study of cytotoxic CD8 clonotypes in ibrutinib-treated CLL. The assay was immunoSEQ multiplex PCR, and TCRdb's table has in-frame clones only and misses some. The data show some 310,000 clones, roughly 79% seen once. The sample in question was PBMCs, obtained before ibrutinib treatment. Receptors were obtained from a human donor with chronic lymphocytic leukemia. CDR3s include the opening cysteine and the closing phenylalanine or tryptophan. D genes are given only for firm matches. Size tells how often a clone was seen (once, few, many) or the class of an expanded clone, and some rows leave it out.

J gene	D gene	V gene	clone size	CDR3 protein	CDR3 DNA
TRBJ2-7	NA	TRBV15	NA	CATSRDFSYEQYF	TGTGCCACCAGCAGGGACTTCTCCTACGAGCAGTACTTC
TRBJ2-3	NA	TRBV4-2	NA	CASSQESGSTDTQYF	TGTGCCAGCAGCCAAGAGTCGGGGTCCACAGATACGCAGTATTTT
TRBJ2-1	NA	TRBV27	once	CASSIYTARGSYNEQFF	TGTGCCAGCAGTATATACACCGCGAGGGGCTCCTACAATGAGCAGTTCTTC
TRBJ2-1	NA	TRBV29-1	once	CSVEVPSGTYNEQFF	TGCAGCGTTGAAGTACCCAGTGGGACCTACAATGAGCAGTTCTTC
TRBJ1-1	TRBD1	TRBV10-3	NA	CAISAGGLDTEAFF	TGTGCCATCAGTGCAGGGGGCTTGGACACTGAAGCTTTCTTT
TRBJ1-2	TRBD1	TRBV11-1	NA	CASSYGTGIYGYTF	TGTGCCAGCAGCTACGGGACAGGGATCTATGGCTACACCTTC
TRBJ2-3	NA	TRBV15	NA	CATSARTDTDTQYF	TGTGCCACCAGCGCCCGGACGGACACAGATACGCAGTATTTT
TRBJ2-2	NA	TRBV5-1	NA	CASSFAGRTDTGELFF	TGCGCCAGCAGCTTCGCTGGGCGCACAGACACCGGGGAGCTGTTTTTT
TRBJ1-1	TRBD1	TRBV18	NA	CASSPMGQAFTEAFF	TGTGCCAGCTCACCAATGGGACAGGCGTTCACTGAAGCTTTCTTT
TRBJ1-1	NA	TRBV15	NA	CATSRPRTMEYTEAFF	TGTGCCACCAGCAGACCGCGGACGATGGAGTACACTGAAGCTTTCTTT
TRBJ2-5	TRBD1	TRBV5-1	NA	CASSLGQGRETQYF	TGCGCCAGCAGCTTAGGACAGGGAAGAGAGACCCAGTACTTC
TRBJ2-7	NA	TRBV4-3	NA	CASSQVARGYEQYF	TGCGCCAGCAGCCAAGTGGCCCGGGGGTACGAGCAGTACTTC
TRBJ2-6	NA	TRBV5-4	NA	CASSLQGSSGANVLTF	TGTGCCAGCAGCCTACAAGGGAGCTCTGGGGCCAACGTCCTGACTTTC
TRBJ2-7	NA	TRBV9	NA	CASSAGGSQLRPYEQYF	TGTGCCAGCAGCGCCGGAGGGTCTCAATTAAGGCCCTACGAGCAGTACTTC
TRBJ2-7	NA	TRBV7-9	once	CASSYEWDRRGEQYF	TGTGCCAGCAGCTACGAATGGGACCGCAGGGGCGAGCAGTACTTC
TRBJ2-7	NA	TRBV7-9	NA	CASSSDMSLGYF	TGTGCCAGCAGCTCAGACATGTCCCTAGGGTACTTC
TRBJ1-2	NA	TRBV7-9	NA	CASSLAGGGDGYTF	TGTGCCAGCAGCTTAGCTGGGGGCGGGGATGGCTACACCTTC
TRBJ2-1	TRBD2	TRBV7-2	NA	CASSWTSGSYNEQFF	TGTGCCAGCAGCTGGACTAGCGGGAGTTACAATGAGCAGTTCTTC
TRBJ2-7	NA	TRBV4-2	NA	CASSRPLQATGSYEQYF	TGTGCCAGCAGCCGCCCCCTCCAGGCGACTGGTTCCTACGAGCAGTACTTC
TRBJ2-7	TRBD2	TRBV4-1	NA	CASSSFGTRGYEQYF	TGCGCCAGCAGCTCCTTCGGGACTAGGGGCTACGAGCAGTACTTC
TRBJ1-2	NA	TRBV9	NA	CASNPKGGYTF	TGTGCCAGCAACCCTAAGGGAGGCTACACCTTC
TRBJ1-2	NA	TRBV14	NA	CASSPRTNYGYTF	TGTGCCAGCAGCCCCCGCACTAACTATGGCTACACCTTC
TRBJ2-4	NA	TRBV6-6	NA	CASSWPLGAKNIQYF	TGTGCCAGCAGTTGGCCTCTCGGGGCCAAAAACATTCAGTACTTC
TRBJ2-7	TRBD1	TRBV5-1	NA	CASSLDVGQVHEQYF	TGCGCCAGCAGCTTGGATGTAGGACAGGTCCACGAGCAGTACTTC